Following are 9 T cell receptor beta chains from one sample sequenced in a study of blood T cell repertoires in COVID-19. This table comes from immunoSEQ multiplex PCR, and its TCRdb copy is limited to in-frame clones, with some not included. The table lists about 200,000 clones, about nine tenths of them singletons. The sample taken for sequencing was PBMCs or T cells enriched from blood (not recorded which). All receptors come from a woman aged 30 to 39 who had recovered from COVID-19.

The V and J genes are TRBV7-3 and TRBJ2-1; D may be TRBD2 (6 bases). Between the trimmed V and J ends, which lost 1 base and 2 bases, there was a span of 9 bases. Germline lookup yields CDR1 SGHTA and CDR2 FQGTGA. There are 15 residues in the CDR3. CDR3 sequence reads: CASSLREAAYNEQFF. DNA for the CDR3: TGTGCCAGCAGCTTAAGGGAGGCTGCCTACAATGAGCAGTTCTTC.

The V call is TRBV29-1, the J call TRBJ2-1; 10 bases line up with TRBD2. V shed 3 bases, J shed 8 bases, and the junction held 10 bases outside the gene matches. Germline V gene lookup returns CDR1 SQVTM and CDR2 ANQGSEA. This CDR3 is 15 amino acids long. In DNA form, the CDR3 reads TGCAGCGTTGATCCCCTAGCGGGGGCTTGGGATGAGCAGTTCTTC. Its translation is CSVDPLAGAWDEQFF.

The chain has TRBV7-9 and TRBJ1-3, with D perhaps matching TRBD1 (6 bases). V was pared by 1 base and J by 4 bases, with 11 bases between. CDR1 is SEHNR, CDR2 FQNEAQ, per germline (reference sequence). This CDR3 is built from 15 residues. CDR3: CASSLVGGAGNTIYF. The CDR3 coding sequence is TGTGCCAGCAGCTTAGTTGGGGGCGCGGGAAACACCATATATTTT.

This rearrangement joins TRBV5-6 to TRBJ1-1; D is uncertain. This CDR3 has 12 amino acids. Germline CDR1 and CDR2: SGHDT and YYEEEE. Trimming pared 4 bases from V and 1 base from J, leaving 5 bases between. In DNA, the CDR3 is TGTGCCAGCAGCCGTAGGAACACTGAAGCTTTCTTT. Amino acids: CASSRRNTEAFF.

In this sample, this clone turned up once. The chain recombines TRBV4-1 with TRBJ1-2; possible D gene TRBD1, 5 bases. From germline, CDR1 is MGHRA and CDR2 YSYEKL. The CDR3 contains 14 residues. Trimming removed 4 bases from V and 2 bases from J, with 11 bases in between. In DNA, the CDR3 is TGCGCCAGCAGCCCCCCGCGGGGGAACTATGGCTACACCTTC. Its protein product is CASSPPRGNYGYTF.

This chain connects TRBV15 to TRBJ1-6; TRBD1 agrees at 8 bases. The trim removed 0 bases at V and 8 bases at J, leaving 3 bases unmatched. Germline V gives CDR1 LNHNV, CDR2 YYDKDF (reference sequence). CDR3 length equals 15 residues. CDR3 bases: TGTGCCACCAGCAGAGATGGACAGGGTTATTCACCCCTCCACTTT. Protein sequence: CATSRDGQGYSPLHF. Full variable domain (missing parts from reference TRBV15 and TRBJ1-6): DAMVIQNPRYQVTQFGKPVTLSCSQTLNHNVMYWYQQKSSQAPKLLFHYYDKDFNNEADTPDNFQSRRPNTSFCFLDIRSPGLGDTAMYLCATSRDGQGYSPLHFGNGTRLTVT.

About this clone itself: The sample contains more than one DNA sequence encoding this CDR3. The chain is built from TRBV6-1 and TRBJ2-7; 7 bases are shared with TRBD1. Germline V lookup: CDR1 MNHNS, CDR2 SASEGT. The V gene end was trimmed by 2 bases and the J gene end by 4 bases; junction bases not matched to a gene: 5. This CDR3 has 14 amino acids. The CDR3 region has the DNA TGTGCCAGCAGTGAACAAGGACAGGTTTACGAGCAGTACTTC. Translated: CASSEQGQVYEQYF.

The chain has TRBV7-9 and TRBJ1-6, with D maybe TRBD1 (6 bases). V lost 4 bases, J lost 0 bases, and 10 bases lay in between. CDR1 SEHNR and CDR2 FQNEAQ come from the germline V gene (reference sequence). The CDR3 runs to 16 residues. Written as DNA, the CDR3 is TGTGCCAGCAGCTCGACAGGAAGCTCCTATAATTCACCCCTCCACTTT. Translation gives CASSSTGSSYNSPLHF.

This rearrangement joins TRBV23-1 to TRBJ1-6, with 10 bases lining up with TRBD1. TRBV23-1 is recorded as an ORF, its role being uncertain. V lost 0 bases, J lost 10 bases, and 9 bases stayed unmatched. The CDR3 runs 17 residues. The CDR3 region has the DNA TGCGCCAGCAGTCAATCGATGGGACAGGGGTATCACTCACCCCTCCACTTT. Translated, it gives CASSQSMGQGYHSPLHF.